A single sample is the source of the 7 T cell receptor beta chains below, sequenced in a study of blood T cell repertoires in COVID-19. Repertoires were generated with immunoSEQ multiplex PCR, while TCRdb's copy carries only in-frame clones and drops some. The top ten clones hold 6.5% to 9% of a sample with about 180,000 clones, over 80% of them seen once. The sequencing sample was made of peripheral blood. Receptors originate from a woman between 35 and 50 years old with COVID-19, enrolled during active disease.

The table lists this clone with a count of one. The V and J genes are TRBV9 and TRBJ1-2; D call uncertain. Trimming left V 3 bases short and J 8 bases short, with 11 bases between. This CDR3 has 12 amino acids. Looked up from germline, CDR1 is SGDLS and CDR2 is YYNGEE. The CDR3 region has the DNA TGTGCCAGCAGCGAATATTCCGGGGGCTACACCTTC. Translation: CASSEYSGGYTF.

The rearrangement uses TRBV5-6 and TRBJ1-2; D not resolved. The length of the CDR3 is 17 residues. Germline V gene data show CDR1 as SGHDT and CDR2 as YYEEEE. Trimming cost V 1 base and J 0 bases, with 16 bases left between them. The CDR3 loop is CASSLRTWGGTNYGYTF. CDR3 nucleotides: TGTGCCAGCAGCTTGCGGACCTGGGGAGGTACTAACTATGGCTACACCTTC.

To note about this clone: This sample also contains other DNA sequences that code for the same CDR3. The genes are TRBV10-1 and TRBJ1-1; D uncertain. Trimming cost V 4 bases and J 1 base, with 7 bases left between them. Germline loops: CDR1 WNHNN, CDR2 SYGVQD (reference sequence). The length of the CDR3 is 13 residues. In nucleotides, the CDR3 is TGCGCCAGCAGTGTTTGGCCGAACACTGAAGCTTTCTTT. It encodes CASSVWPNTEAFF.

This clone was counted once. J is TRBJ2-3 and V is TRBV6-6; no definite D call. V gave up 8 bases and J gave up 5 bases, with 8 bases separating them. Germline CDR1 is MNHNY and CDR2 is SVGAGI (reference sequence). This CDR3 is 11 amino acids long. CDR3 amino acids: CASGDVDTQYF. The CDR3 bases are TGTGCCAGCGGAGATGTAGATACGCAGTATTTT.

The gene calls are TRBV21-1 and TRBJ1-5. TRBV21-1 is designated a pseudogene. This CDR3 has 15 amino acids. CDR3: CASSKGGEIHQPQHF. CDR3 nucleotide sequence: TGTGCCAGCAGCAAAGGGGGGGAGATTCATCAGCCCCAGCATTTT.

The rearrangement links TRBV9 to TRBJ2-7; 9 bases align to TRBD1. The CDR3 runs 14 residues. CDR1 and CDR2 (germline): SGDLS, YYNGEE. V was clipped by 4 bases and J by 3 bases; unmatched bases: 5. The CDR3 DNA follows: TGTGCCAGCAGCCCCCGGACAGGGGTCTACGAGCAGTACTTC. It is translated as CASSPRTGVYEQYF.

The chain recombines TRBV10-1 with TRBJ2-7; 9 bases line up with TRBD1. Germline trimming cut 9 bases from V and 3 bases from J; bases unmatched to any gene: 15. Germline V gene sequence: CDR1 WNHNN, CDR2 SYGVQD (reference sequence). The CDR3 spans 16 residues. In nucleotides, the CDR3 is TGCGCCAGACGACCGGGACAGGGTTCCCGAGACTACGAGCAGTACTTC. Translating it yields CARRPGQGSRDYEQYF.